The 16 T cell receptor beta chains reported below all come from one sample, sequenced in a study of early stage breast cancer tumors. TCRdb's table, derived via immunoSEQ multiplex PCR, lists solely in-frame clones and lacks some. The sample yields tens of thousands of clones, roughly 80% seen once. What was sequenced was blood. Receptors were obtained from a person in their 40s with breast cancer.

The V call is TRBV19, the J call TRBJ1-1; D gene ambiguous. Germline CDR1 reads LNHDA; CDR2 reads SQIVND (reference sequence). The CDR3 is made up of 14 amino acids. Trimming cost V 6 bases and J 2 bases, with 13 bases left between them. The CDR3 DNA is TGTGCCAGTAGGCGGATTAAGGATAACACTGAAGCTTTCTTT. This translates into CASRRIKDNTEAFF.

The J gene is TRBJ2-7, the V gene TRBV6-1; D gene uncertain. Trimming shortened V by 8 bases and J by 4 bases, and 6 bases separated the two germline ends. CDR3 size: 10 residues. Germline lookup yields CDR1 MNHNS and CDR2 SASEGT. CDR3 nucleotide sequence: TGTGCCAGCTCCCTTTACGAGCAGTACTTC. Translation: CASSLYEQYF.

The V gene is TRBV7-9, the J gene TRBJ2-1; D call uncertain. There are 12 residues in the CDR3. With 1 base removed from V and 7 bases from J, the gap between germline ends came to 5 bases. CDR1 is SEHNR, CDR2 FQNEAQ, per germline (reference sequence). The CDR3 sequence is CASSLGANEQFF. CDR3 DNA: TGTGCCAGCAGCTTAGGGGCAAATGAGCAGTTCTTC.

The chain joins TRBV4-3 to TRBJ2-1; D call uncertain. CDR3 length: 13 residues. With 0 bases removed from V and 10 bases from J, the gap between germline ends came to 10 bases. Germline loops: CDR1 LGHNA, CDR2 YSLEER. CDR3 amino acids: CASSQDNRREQFF. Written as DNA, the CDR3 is TGCGCCAGCAGCCAAGATAATAGACGGGAGCAGTTCTTC.

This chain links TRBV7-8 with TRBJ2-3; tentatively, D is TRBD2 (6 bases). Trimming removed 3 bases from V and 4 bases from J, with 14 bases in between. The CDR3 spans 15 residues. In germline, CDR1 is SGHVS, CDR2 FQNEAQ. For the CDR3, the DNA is TGTGCCAGCAGCTTTGGGGGAGGCCGTGCAGATACGCAGTATTTT. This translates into CASSFGGGRADTQYF.

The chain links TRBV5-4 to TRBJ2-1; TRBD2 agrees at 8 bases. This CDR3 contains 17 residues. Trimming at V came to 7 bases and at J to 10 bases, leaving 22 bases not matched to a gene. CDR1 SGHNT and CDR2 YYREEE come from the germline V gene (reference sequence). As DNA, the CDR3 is TGTGCCAGCCATTGGGCGGGAGGACGCCGAATTCCGGGAGAGCAGTTCTTC. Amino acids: CASHWAGGRRIPGEQFF.

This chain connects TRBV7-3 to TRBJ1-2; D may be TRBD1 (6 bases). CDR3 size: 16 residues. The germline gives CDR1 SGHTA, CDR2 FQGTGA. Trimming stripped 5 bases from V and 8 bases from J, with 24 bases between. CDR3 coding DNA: TGTGCCAGCAGCCTCTCTGGGGGCACCTCTTTTCGGGGCTACACCTTC. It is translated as CASSLSGGTSFRGYTF.

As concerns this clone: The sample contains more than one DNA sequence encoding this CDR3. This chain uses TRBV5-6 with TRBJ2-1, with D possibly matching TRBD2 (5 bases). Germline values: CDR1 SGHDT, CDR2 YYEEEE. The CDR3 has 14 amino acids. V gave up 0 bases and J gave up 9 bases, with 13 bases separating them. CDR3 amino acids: CASSLGLSSGEQFF. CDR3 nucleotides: TGTGCCAGCAGCTTGGGACTATCCTCGGGTGAGCAGTTCTTC.

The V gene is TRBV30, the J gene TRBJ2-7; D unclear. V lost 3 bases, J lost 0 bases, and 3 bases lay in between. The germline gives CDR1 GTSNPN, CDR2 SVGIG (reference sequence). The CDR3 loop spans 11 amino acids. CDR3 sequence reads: CAWSSSYEQYF. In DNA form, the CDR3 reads TGTGCCTGGAGCAGCTCCTACGAGCAGTACTTC.

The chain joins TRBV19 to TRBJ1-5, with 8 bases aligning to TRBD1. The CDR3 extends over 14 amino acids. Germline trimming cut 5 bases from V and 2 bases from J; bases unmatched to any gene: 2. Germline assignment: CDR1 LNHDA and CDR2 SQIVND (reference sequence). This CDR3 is CASSATGGNQPQHF. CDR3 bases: TGTGCCAGTAGTGCGACAGGGGGCAATCAGCCCCAGCATTTT.

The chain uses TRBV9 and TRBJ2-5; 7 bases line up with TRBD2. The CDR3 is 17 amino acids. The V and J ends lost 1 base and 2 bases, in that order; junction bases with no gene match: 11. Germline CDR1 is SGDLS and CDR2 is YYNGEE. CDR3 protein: CASSVWEGPSLQETQYF. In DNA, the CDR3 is TGTGCCAGCAGCGTATGGGAGGGTCCTTCCCTACAAGAGACCCAGTACTTC.

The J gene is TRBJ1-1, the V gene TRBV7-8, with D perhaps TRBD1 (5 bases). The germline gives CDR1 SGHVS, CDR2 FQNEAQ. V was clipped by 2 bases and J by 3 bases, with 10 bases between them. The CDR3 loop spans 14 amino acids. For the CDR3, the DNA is TGTGCCAGCAGCTTATTCAGGGCCGACACTGAAGCTTTCTTT. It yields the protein CASSLFRADTEAFF.

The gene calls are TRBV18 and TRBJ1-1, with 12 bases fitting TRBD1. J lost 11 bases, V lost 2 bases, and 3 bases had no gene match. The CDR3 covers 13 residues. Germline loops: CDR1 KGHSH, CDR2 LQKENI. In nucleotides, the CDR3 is TGTGCCAGCTCACCAGGGGACAGGGGGCAGGCTTTCTTT. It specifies CASSPGDRGQAFF.

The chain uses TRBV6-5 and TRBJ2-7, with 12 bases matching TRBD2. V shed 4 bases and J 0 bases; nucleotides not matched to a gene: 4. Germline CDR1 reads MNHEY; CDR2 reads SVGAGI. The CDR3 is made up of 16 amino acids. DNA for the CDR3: TGTGCCAGCAGTTCTGGGACTAGCGGGCGCTCCTACGAGCAGTACTTC. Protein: CASSSGTSGRSYEQYF.

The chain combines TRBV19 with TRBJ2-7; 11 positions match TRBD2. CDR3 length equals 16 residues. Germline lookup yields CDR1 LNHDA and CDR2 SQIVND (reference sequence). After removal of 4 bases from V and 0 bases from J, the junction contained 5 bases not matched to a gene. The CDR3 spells CASSTPTSGSSYEQYF. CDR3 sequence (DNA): TGTGCCAGTAGTACCCCAACTAGCGGGAGCTCCTACGAGCAGTACTTC.

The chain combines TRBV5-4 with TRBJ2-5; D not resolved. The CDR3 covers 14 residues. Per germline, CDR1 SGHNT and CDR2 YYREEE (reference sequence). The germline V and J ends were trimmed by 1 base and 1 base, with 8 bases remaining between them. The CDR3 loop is CASSLSRTQETQYF. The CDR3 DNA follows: TGTGCCAGCAGCTTGTCTAGAACCCAAGAGACCCAGTACTTC.